This TCR beta chain was profiled in a study of blood T cell repertoires in COVID-19. Background on the study: Italy, Spain and the United States were the sources of the convalescent and acute COVID-19 samples. From T cells, B-cell-depleted T cells, or PBMCs came the material, which was cDNA or gDNA.

In the authors' workflow: Researchers report that nucleated cell counts were estimated from reference gene primer amplification. TCRdb's copy holds only in-frame clones and misses some; the assay was immunoSEQ multiplex PCR. V and J calls and clone size are those listed in that table; D and trimming were worked out from the DNA. There are 96,000 or so clones in the sample; approximately 90% occur only once, and about 4.2% lies in the top ten. The germline V gene has CDR1 SGDLS and CDR2 YYNGEE. The CDR3 is 19 residues long. V was trimmed by 4 bases and J by 4 bases, leaving 26 bases between them. This chain connects TRBV9 to TRBJ1-4; possibly TRBD1 for D (5 bases). The sample consisted of peripheral blood. This TCR was recovered from a human donor with COVID-19, enrolled during active disease. The donor label of this sample is uncertain. This chain's CDR3 is CASSPRRGEGVFGNEKLFF. CDR3 nucleotide sequence: TGTGCCAGCAGCCCGCGTAGGGGTGAAGGGGTTTTTGGTAATGAAAAACTGTTTTTT.